This paragraph reports one TCR beta chain. The antigen is undetermined. CDR1 SNHLY and CDR2 FYNNEI come from the germline V gene. Trimming removed 4 bases from V and 8 bases from J, with 11 bases in between. The CDR3 has 12 residues. The sample belongs to a study of OX40 agonist ivuxolimab in advanced cancers. Profiling relied on immunoSEQ multiplex PCR, and the TCRdb table lists in-frame clones only, not all of them. The table has 60,000 to 65,000 clones, roughly 80% seen once; the top ten hold 1.9%. Overall study results and limits: Expansion of clones was among the lowest in partial responders at 0.1-3.0 mg/kg.

The source of this sequence is an adult with an advanced solid tumor such as melanoma, head and neck, liver or kidney cancer. The sequencing used CD4+ or CD8+ T cells sorted from blood, collected in a trial of the OX40 agonist ivuxolimab. The chain recombines TRBV2 with TRBJ1-1; tentatively, D is TRBD1 (6 bases). CDR3 protein: CASSGTGMEAFF. The CDR3 DNA reads as TGTGCCAGCAGTGGAACAGGGATGGAAGCTTTCTTT.